The rows below give T cell receptor beta chains drawn from one sample of a study of T cell changes during pregnancy in multiple sclerosis. Data came from immunoSEQ multiplex PCR; TCRdb stores just in-frame clones and leaves some out. The sample carries approximately 50,000 clones, over 80% recorded once. Specimen: CD8+ T cells from peripheral blood mononuclear cells, collected after pregnancy. These receptor sequences come from a female donor with multiple sclerosis, enrolled in a pregnancy study. CDR3s include the opening cysteine and the closing phenylalanine or tryptophan. The D gene is left open where the match is weak. Where a row states a size, it is once, few, many or the class of an expanded clone; other rows omit it.

.	.	TRBJ2-7	TRBV7-2	CASSSGLEQYF	TGTGCCAGCAGTTCAGGGTTGGAGCAGTACTTC
.	TRBD2	TRBJ2-7	TRBV6-5	CASSYRPGLAAEQYF	TGTGCCAGCAGTTACCGACCGGGACTAGCGGCCGAGCAGTACTTC
.	.	TRBJ2-7	TRBV5-1	CASSPLGLTFEQYF	TGCGCCAGCAGCCCTTTGGGGCTGACTTTCGAGCAGTACTTC
once	.	TRBJ2-1	TRBV7-9	CAAGEQFF	TGTGCCGCAGGGGAGCAGTTCTTC
.	TRBD1	TRBJ1-5	TRBV19	CASSMGQGDQPQHF	TGTGCCAGTAGTATGGGACAGGGAGATCAGCCCCAGCATTTT
.	.	TRBJ1-5	TRBV6-5	CASSYSWQGGIPQHF	TGTGCCAGCAGTTACTCATGGCAGGGCGGAATACCCCAGCATTTT
few	TRBD1	TRBJ1-1	TRBV7-9	CASNRQGILTEAFF	TGTGCCAGCAACAGACAGGGCATCCTTACTGAAGCTTTCTTT
.	.	TRBJ1-5	TRBV19	CASRVGTARGQPQHF	TGTGCCAGTAGGGTCGGGACTGCCCGCGGGCAGCCCCAGCATTTT
.	.	TRBJ1-1	TRBV27	CASSSTGNTEAFF	TGTGCCAGCAGCTCAACAGGGAACACTGAAGCTTTCTTT
.	TRBD2	TRBJ2-5	TRBV28	CASTTSGGIETQYF	TGTGCCAGCACGACTAGCGGGGGTATCGAGACCCAGTACTTC
.	.	TRBJ1-2	TRBV6-5	CASSPGEDYGYTF	TGTGCCAGCAGTCCAGGGGAAGACTATGGCTACACCTTC
once	TRBD2	TRBJ2-5	TRBV7-9	CASSSSGTSLQETQYF	TGTGCCAGCAGCTCTTCCGGGACTAGCCTACAAGAGACCCAGTACTTC
.	TRBD2	TRBJ2-1	TRBV5-1	CASSWALAGHYNEQFF	TGCGCCAGCAGCTGGGCTCTAGCGGGGCACTACAATGAGCAGTTCTTC
.	.	TRBJ1-5	TRBV10-3	CAISESQVRDTRKPQHF	TGTGCCATCAGTGAGTCTCAAGTCAGGGACACAAGAAAGCCCCAGCATTTT
.	TRBD1	TRBJ2-7	TRBV6-5	CASSYTWDSSYEQYF	TGTGCCAGCAGTTACACCTGGGACAGCTCCTACGAGCAGTACTTC
.	.	TRBJ2-7	TRBV6-1	CASSERHTIGSPYEQYF	TGTGCCAGCAGTGAAAGGCACACGATCGGGTCGCCCTACGAGCAGTACTTC
once	.	TRBJ2-5	TRBV27	CASSLQNPWDSQETQYF	TGTGCCAGCAGTTTACAAAACCCCTGGGACTCCCAAGAGACCCAGTACTTC
once	.	TRBJ2-7	TRBV11-2	CASSPWTVGDYEQYF	TGTGCCAGCAGCCCCTGGACAGTTGGAGACTACGAGCAGTACTTC
.	.	TRBJ2-7	TRBV19	CASSTGILLAYEQYF	TGTGCCAGTAGTACCGGGATTCTCCTGGCATACGAGCAGTACTTC
.	TRBD1	TRBJ1-1	TRBV11-2	CASRRGGANTEAFF	TGTGCCAGCAGAAGAGGGGGCGCGAACACTGAAGCTTTCTTT
.	.	TRBJ2-7	TRBV7-6	CASSSETPYEQYF	TGTGCCAGCAGCTCAGAGACTCCCTACGAGCAGTACTTC
.	.	TRBJ2-1	TRBV29-1	CSVVSDNEQFF	TGCAGCGTTGTATCCGACAATGAGCAGTTCTTC
.	.	TRBJ1-3	TRBV29-1	CSVPGQGNTIYF	TGCAGCGTTCCAGGACAGGGAAACACCATATATTTT
.	.	TRBJ2-7	TRBV7-9	CASSNPDRANYEQYF	TGTGCCAGCAGCAACCCCGACAGAGCTAACTACGAGCAGTACTTC
.	.	TRBJ1-2	TRBV5-8	CASSLDYLYGYTF	TGTGCCAGCAGCTTGGACTACCTCTATGGCTACACCTTC
.	.	TRBJ2-1	TRBV19	CASSISLGYLFF	TGTGCCAGTAGTATAAGTCTCGGGTATCTGTTCTTC
.	TRBD2	TRBJ2-1	TRBV6-1	CASESTSGGAYEQFF	TGTGCCTCCGAATCAACTAGCGGGGGGGCCTATGAGCAGTTCTTC
.	.	TRBJ2-7	TRBV9	CASSPYPGQAYEQYF	TGTGCCAGCAGCCCCTACCCGGGACAAGCCTACGAGCAGTACTTC
.	.	TRBJ1-1	TRBV9	CASSQGPGGTEAFF	TGTGCCAGCAGCCAGGGGCCTGGGGGCACTGAAGCTTTCTTT
.	.	TRBJ1-1	TRBV6-1	CASSEIQELVTEAFF	TGTGCCAGCAGTGAAATTCAGGAATTGGTCACTGAAGCTTTCTTT
once	.	TRBJ2-2	TRBV9	CASSDPRGSGELFF	TGTGCCAGCAGCGACCCCAGGGGCTCCGGGGAGCTGTTTTTT
few	.	TRBJ1-5	TRBV27	CASSLRAISNQPQHF	TGTGCCAGCAGTTTACGAGCTATTAGCAATCAGCCCCAGCATTTT
.	TRBD2	TRBJ2-7	TRBV4-2	CASSEDRGVVEQYF	TGTGCCAGCAGCGAGGACCGGGGGGTTGTCGAGCAGTACTTC
.	.	TRBJ2-7	TRBV19	CASSIGGFSYEQYF	TGTGCCAGTAGTATTGGAGGATTCTCCTACGAGCAGTACTTC
.	.	TRBJ1-2	TRBV4-1	CASSQEGGDYGYTF	TGCGCCAGCAGCCAAGAAGGCGGAGACTATGGCTACACCTTC
.	TRBD2	TRBJ2-1	TRBV7-7	CASSSSGGGYNEQFF	TGTGCTAGCAGCTCTAGCGGGGGGGGGTACAATGAGCAGTTCTTC
.	.	TRBJ1-1	TRBV6-5	CASSKATDLNTEAFF	TGTGCCAGCAGTAAGGCGACAGATTTGAACACTGAAGCTTTCTTT
.	.	TRBJ1-1	TRBV2	CASGLTGNTEAFF	TGTGCCAGCGGCCTGACAGGGAACACTGAAGCTTTCTTT
.	TRBD2	TRBJ2-6	TRBV5-4	CASSTVAGAISGANVLTF	TGTGCCAGCAGCACCGTAGCGGGGGCCATCTCTGGGGCCAACGTCCTGACTTTC
.	.	TRBJ2-5	TRBV30	CAWSVSSVEQYF	TGTGCCTGGAGTGTAAGTTCGGTGGAGCAGTACTTC
.	.	TRBJ1-4	TRBV15	CATSRDIDGRNEKLFF	TGTGCCACCAGCAGAGATATAGACGGGAGAAATGAAAAACTGTTTTTT
once	.	TRBJ1-1	TRBV5-6	CASSVHREMNTEAFF	TGTGCCAGCAGCGTGCACAGGGAGATGAACACTGAAGCTTTCTTT
once	.	TRBJ1-5	TRBV27	CASSLSTGEDQPQHF	TGTGCCAGCAGTTTATCGACTGGCGAAGATCAGCCCCAGCATTTT
.	TRBD2	TRBJ2-1	TRBV13	CASSLEGTSGGSPPYGYNEQFF	TGTGCCAGCAGCTTAGAAGGGACTAGCGGGGGATCCCCGCCCTATGGCTACAATGAGCAGTTCTTC
.	.	TRBJ1-1	TRBV19	CASSYLVNTEAFF	TGTGCCAGTAGCTACCTAGTGAACACTGAAGCTTTCTTT
.	TRBD1	TRBJ2-7	TRBV9	CASSGSRGSHEQYF	TGTGCCAGCAGCGGTTCCAGGGGGTCCCACGAGCAGTACTTC
medium-sized	.	TRBJ2-3	TRBV11-1	CASSGDRLPTDTQYF	TGTGCCAGCAGCGGCGACAGGCTCCCCACAGATACGCAGTATTTT
.	.	TRBJ2-3	TRBV19	CASSPGGTDTQYF	TGTGCCAGTAGTCCTGGGGGGACAGATACGCAGTATTTT
.	TRBD2	TRBJ2-7	TRBV29-1	CSVGGGLSYEQYF	TGCAGCGTTGGCGGGGGACTCTCCTACGAGCAGTACTTC
.	.	TRBJ1-1	TRBV6-6	CASSYSHSNTEAFF	TGTGCCAGCAGTTACTCGCACAGCAACACTGAAGCTTTCTTT
.	.	TRBJ1-4	TRBV4-1	CASSHRVTEKLFF	TGCGCCAGCAGCCACAGGGTCACCGAAAAACTGTTTTTT
.	.	TRBJ1-1	TRBV27	CASSLSWGAGDEAFF	TGTGCCAGCAGTTTATCGTGGGGGGCGGGGGATGAAGCTTTCTTT
.	.	TRBJ2-7	TRBV9	CASNVGADQYEQYF	TGTGCCAGCAACGTAGGGGCAGACCAATACGAGCAGTACTTC
.	.	TRBJ1-1	TRBV13	CASSLVANTEAFF	TGTGCCAGCAGCTTAGTGGCGAACACTGAAGCTTTCTTT
once	TRBD1	TRBJ2-7	TRBV6-5	CATQTGNEQYF	TGTGCCACTCAGACAGGGAACGAGCAGTACTTC
.	TRBD1	TRBJ1-5	TRBV5-6	CASSAGGLPQHF	TGTGCCAGCAGCGCAGGGGGGTTACCCCAGCATTTT
.	TRBD2	TRBJ2-2	TRBV29-1	CSVEKRGAGTGELFF	TGCAGCGTTGAGAAGCGGGGGGCCGGAACCGGGGAGCTGTTTTTT
.	.	TRBJ1-5	TRBV19	CASSIRDTNQPQHF	TGTGCCAGTAGTATCCGGGACACCAATCAGCCCCAGCATTTT
few	TRBD2	TRBJ2-5	TRBV11-2	CASSSRLAGGDETQYF	TGTGCCAGCAGCTCAAGACTAGCGGGGGGCGATGAGACCCAGTACTTC